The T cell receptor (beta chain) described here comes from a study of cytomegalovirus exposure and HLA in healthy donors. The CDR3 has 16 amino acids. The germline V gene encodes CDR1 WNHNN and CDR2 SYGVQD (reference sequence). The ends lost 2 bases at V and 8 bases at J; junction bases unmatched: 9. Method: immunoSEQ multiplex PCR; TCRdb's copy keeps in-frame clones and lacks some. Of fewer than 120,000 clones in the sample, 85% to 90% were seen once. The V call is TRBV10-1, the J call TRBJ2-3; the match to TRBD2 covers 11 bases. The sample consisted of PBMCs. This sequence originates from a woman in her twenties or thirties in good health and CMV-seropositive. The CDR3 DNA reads TGCGCCAGCAGTGAGCATGTAGCGGGAGGGCCCGGTACGCAGTATTTT. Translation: CASSEHVAGGPGTQYF.